This T cell receptor beta chain was recovered during a study of T cell changes during pregnancy in multiple sclerosis. Germline CDR1 reads SGHNT; CDR2 reads YYREEE (reference sequence). V gave up 5 bases and J gave up 0 bases; unmatched junction bases: 4. The CDR3 sequence is 14 residues long. Profiling relied on immunoSEQ multiplex PCR, and the TCRdb table lists in-frame clones only, not all of them. Found here are roughly 85,000 clones, approximately 91% of them singletons; the top ten hold approximately 2.4%. The chain carries TRBV5-4 and TRBJ1-1, with 7 nucleotides matching TRBD1. This TCR was sampled from a female donor with multiple sclerosis, enrolled in a pregnancy study. The input for sequencing was peripheral blood, taken in the first trimester of pregnancy. For the CDR3, the DNA is TGTGCCAGCAGACAGACAGGGATGAACACTGAAGCTTTCTTT. Its protein is CASRQTGMNTEAFF. Together with reference TRBV5-4 and TRBJ1-1, the CDR3 gives the full variable domain: ETGVTQSPTHLIKTRGQQVTLRCSSQSGHNTVSWYQQALGQGPQFIFQYYREEENGRGNFPPRFSGLQFPNYSSELNVNALELDDSALYLCASRQTGMNTEAFFGQGTRLTVV.